The 2 T cell receptor beta chains listed next were all sequenced from one sample in a study of T cell clusters in autoimmune cytopenias. One tube held mixed TRB-A and TRB-B primer pools for touch-down PCR. TCRdb reworked the multiplex PCR reads into one entry per CDR3 protein, no DNA. This sample's table reports 9,500 to 11,000 distinct CDR3 sequences. Some 40,000 genome equivalents of blood DNA were amplified for TRB. These same records also appear under a second study, on T cell repertoires in aging, cancer and after chemotherapy.

Sequenced sample: peripheral blood. The receptors derive from a human donor in good health.

This sequence joins TRBV20-1 and TRBJ1-5; absent DNA, TCRdb's TRBD1 call cannot be checked. Germline CDR1 and CDR2: DFQATT and SNEGSKA (reference sequence). CDR3 size: 13 residues. CDR3 in amino acids: CSAQPGADQPQHF.

The chain combines TRBV18 with TRBJ2-1; TCRdb selects TRBD2, and the lack of DNA leaves this call unchecked. Germline CDR1 reads KGHSH; CDR2 reads LQKENI. The CDR3 runs 15 residues. This CDR3 is CASSKNSGEYNEQFF.